Below, one T cell receptor beta chain is given with its context. Sequenced by immunoSEQ multiplex PCR; TCRdb stores in-frame clones only, minus some. This table holds about 85,000 clones, roughly 91% found once. These data belong to a study of PD-1 blockade in classical Hodgkin lymphoma. Germline assignment: CDR1 LNHDA and CDR2 SQIVND (reference sequence). The CDR3 sequence is 15 residues long. Trimming shortened V by 3 bases and J by 3 bases, and 12 bases separated the two germline ends. Every patient relapsed after autologous stem cell transplantation, and brentuximab vedotin exposure varied. The rearrangement links TRBV19 to TRBJ2-4, with D possibly being TRBD2 (6 bases). The sequence was obtained from a human donor with classical Hodgkin lymphoma. The source was peripheral blood mononuclear cells (PBMCs), collected before the second cycle of nivolumab. The CDR3 loop reads CASSIFSGDKNIQYF. CDR3 nucleotides: TGTGCCAGTAGTATTTTTAGCGGAGACAAAAACATTCAGTACTTC.